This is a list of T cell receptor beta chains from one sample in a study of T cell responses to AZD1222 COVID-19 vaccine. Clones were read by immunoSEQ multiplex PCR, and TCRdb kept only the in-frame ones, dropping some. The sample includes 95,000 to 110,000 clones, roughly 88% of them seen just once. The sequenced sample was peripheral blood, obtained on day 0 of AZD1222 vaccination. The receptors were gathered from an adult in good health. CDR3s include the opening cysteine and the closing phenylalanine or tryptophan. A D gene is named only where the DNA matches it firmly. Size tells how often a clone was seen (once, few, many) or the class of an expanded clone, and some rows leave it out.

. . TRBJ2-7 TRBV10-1 CASSAPLLPSEQYF TGCGCCAGCAGTGCCCCCCTTCTCCCTTCCGAGCAGTACTTC
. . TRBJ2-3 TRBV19 CASMDYGTDTQYF TGTGCCAGTATGGACTATGGGACAGATACGCAGTATTTT
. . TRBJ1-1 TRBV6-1 CASSEAGRGEGTEAFF TGTGCCAGCAGTGAAGCCGGCCGGGGGGAAGGCACTGAAGCTTTCTTT
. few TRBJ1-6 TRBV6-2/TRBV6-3 CASSLTNSPLHF TGTGCCAGCAGTCTAACGAATTCACCCCTCCACTTT
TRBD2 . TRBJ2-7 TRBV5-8 CASSQGTSERSEQYF TGTGCCAGCAGCCAAGGGACTAGCGAGCGGTCCGAGCAGTACTTC
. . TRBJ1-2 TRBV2 CATTGSQGDYGYTF TGTGCCACGACGGGTTCGCAGGGAGACTATGGCTACACCTTC
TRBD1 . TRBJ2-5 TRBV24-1 CATSGQAGETQYF TGTGCCACCTCCGGACAGGCCGGGGAGACCCAGTACTTC
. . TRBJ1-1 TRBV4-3 CASSQQQGLNTEAFF TGCGCCAGCAGCCAACAACAGGGCTTGAACACTGAAGCTTTCTTT
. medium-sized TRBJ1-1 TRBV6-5 CASSYAPLGDTEAFF TGTGCCAGCAGTTACGCCCCTCTGGGGGACACTGAAGCTTTCTTT
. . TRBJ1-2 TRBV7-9 CASSLDRNGGYTF TGTGCCAGCAGCCTGGACAGAAATGGGGGCTACACCTTC
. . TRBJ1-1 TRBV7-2 CASSLGWGDTEAFF TGTGCCAGCAGCTTAGGATGGGGAGACACTGAAGCTTTCTTT
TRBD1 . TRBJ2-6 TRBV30 CAWTGQAGKTPSSGANVLTF TGTGCCTGGACGGGACAGGCCGGGAAAACGCCAAGCTCTGGGGCCAACGTCCTGACTTTC
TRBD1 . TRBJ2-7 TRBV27 CASSFDRDEQYF TGTGCCAGCAGTTTCGACAGGGACGAGCAGTACTTC
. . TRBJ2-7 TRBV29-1 CSARVGGPYEQYF TGCAGCGCCCGGGTGGGGGGGCCTTACGAGCAGTACTTC
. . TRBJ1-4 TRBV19 CASRTAEKLFF TGTGCCAGTAGGACGGCTGAAAAACTGTTTTTT
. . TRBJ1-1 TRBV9 CASSVRTGPNTEAFF TGTGCCAGCAGCGTACGCACAGGGCCGAACACTGAAGCTTTCTTT
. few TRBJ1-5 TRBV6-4 CASSDPGRGRDQPQHF TGTGCCAGCAGTGACCCGGGCCGAGGGCGGGATCAGCCCCAGCATTTT
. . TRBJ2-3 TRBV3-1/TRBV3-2 CASSQVKDTQYF TGTGCCAGCAGCCAAGTAAAAGATACGCAGTATTTT
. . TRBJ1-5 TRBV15 CATSRGTGDSNQPQHF TGTGCCACCAGTAGAGGTACGGGGGATAGCAATCAGCCCCAGCATTTT
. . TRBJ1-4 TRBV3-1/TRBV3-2 CASSQAMGNLNEKLFF TGTGCCAGCAGCCAAGCGATGGGGAACCTAAATGAAAAACTGTTTTTT
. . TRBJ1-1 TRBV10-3 CAISGGGLLGAFF TGTGCCATCAGCGGAGGAGGACTTTTAGGGGCTTTCTTT
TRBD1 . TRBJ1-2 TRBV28 CASSVTGNFYGYTF TGTGCCAGCAGTGTGACAGGGAACTTCTATGGCTACACCTTC
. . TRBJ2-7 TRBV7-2 CASGSISLEQYF TGTGCCAGCGGTTCGATTAGTCTCGAGCAGTACTTC
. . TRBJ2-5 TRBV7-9 CASRGGGSRETQYF TGTGCCAGCCGAGGTGGGGGGTCGAGAGAGACCCAGTACTTC
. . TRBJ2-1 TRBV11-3 CASSLDTGSYNEQFF TGTGCCAGCAGCCTCGACACCGGCTCCTACAATGAGCAGTTCTTC
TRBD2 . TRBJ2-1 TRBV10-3 CAISASGGSYNEQFF TGTGCCATCAGTGCTAGCGGGGGCTCCTACAATGAGCAGTTCTTC
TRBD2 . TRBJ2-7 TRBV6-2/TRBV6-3 CASSLRGDLAGGPIPSSYEQYF TGTGCCAGCAGCCTCCGAGGAGATCTAGCGGGAGGGCCCATACCAAGCTCCTACGAGCAGTACTTC
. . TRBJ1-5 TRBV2 CAGRENSNQPQHF TGTGCCGGCAGGGAAAATAGCAATCAGCCCCAGCATTTT
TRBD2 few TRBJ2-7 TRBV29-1 CSVGGGPLEQYF TGCAGCGTTGGGGGGGGACCCCTCGAGCAGTACTTC
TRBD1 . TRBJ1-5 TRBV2 CASSGPGGVQPQHF TGTGCCAGCAGTGGTCCAGGGGGCGTACAGCCCCAGCATTTT
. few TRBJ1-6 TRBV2 CASSRDTLGFGGGSPLHF TGTGCCAGCAGCAGGGATACGCTGGGGTTCGGCGGAGGTTCACCCCTCCACTTT
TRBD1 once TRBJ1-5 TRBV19 CASYYRGMGQPQHF TGTGCCAGTTATTACAGGGGCATGGGTCAGCCCCAGCATTTT
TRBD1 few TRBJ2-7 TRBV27 CASSPNRDSFPYEQYF TGTGCCAGCAGTCCTAACCGGGACAGTTTCCCCTACGAGCAGTACTTC
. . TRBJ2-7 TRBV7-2 CASSGTLAYEQYF TGTGCCAGCTCCGGGACGCTGGCCTACGAGCAGTACTTC
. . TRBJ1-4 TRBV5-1 CASSLQGTGEEKLFF TGCGCCAGCAGCTTACAGGGCACGGGAGAGGAAAAACTGTTTTTT
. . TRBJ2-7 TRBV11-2 CASSLGPSSYEQYF TGTGCCAGCAGCCTGGGGCCCTCCTCCTACGAGCAGTACTTC
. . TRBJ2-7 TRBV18 CASSPPHTRYEQYF TGTGCCAGCTCACCACCGCACACCCGTTACGAGCAGTACTTC
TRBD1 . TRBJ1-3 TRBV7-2 CASSRLTGGNTIYF TGTGCCAGCAGCCGCCTGACAGGGGGAAACACCATATATTTT
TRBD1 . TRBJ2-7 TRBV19 CASSTRGTGGASGEQYF TGTGCCAGTAGTACACGGGGGACAGGGGGCGCCAGCGGCGAGCAGTACTTC
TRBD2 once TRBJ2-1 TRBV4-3 CASSPGLAGVYNEQFF TGCGCCAGCAGCCCCGGACTAGCGGGGGTTTACAATGAGCAGTTCTTC
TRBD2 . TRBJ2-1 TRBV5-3 CARSLLGTSGRWGNEQFF TGTGCCAGAAGCTTGTTAGGGACTAGCGGGAGGTGGGGGAATGAGCAGTTCTTC
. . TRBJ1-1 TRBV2 CARKDSGPRTEAFF TGTGCCAGGAAAGACTCAGGGCCGCGAACTGAAGCTTTCTTT
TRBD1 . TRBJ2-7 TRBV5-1 CASSPGTGAISYEQYF TGCGCCAGCAGCCCCGGGACAGGCGCGATCTCCTACGAGCAGTACTTC
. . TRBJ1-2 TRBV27 CASRPGFGGYTF TGTGCCAGCAGGCCAGGGTTTGGCGGCTACACCTTC
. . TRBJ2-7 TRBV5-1 CASSLRGEDGKVEQYF TGCGCCAGCAGCTTGAGAGGGGAGGATGGAAAGGTCGAGCAGTACTTC
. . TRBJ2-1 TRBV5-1 CASSLTVDREQFF TGCGCCAGCAGCTTAACGGTTGACCGAGAGCAGTTCTTC
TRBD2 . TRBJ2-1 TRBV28 CASSPRLAGGRVEQFF TGTGCCAGCAGCCCCCGACTAGCGGGAGGGCGGGTTGAGCAGTTCTTC
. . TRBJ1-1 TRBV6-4 CASSDQRNTEAFF TGTGCCAGCAGTGACCAGCGGAACACTGAAGCTTTCTTT
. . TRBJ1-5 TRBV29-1 CSVESGSGQPQHF TGCAGCGTTGAATCAGGGTCTGGTCAGCCCCAGCATTTT
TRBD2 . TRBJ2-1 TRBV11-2 CASSRTSGNSYNEQFF TGTGCCAGCAGCCGAACGAGCGGGAACTCCTACAATGAGCAGTTCTTC
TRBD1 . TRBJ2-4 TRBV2 CASRDRGHIQYF TGTGCCAGCAGGGACAGGGGTCACATTCAGTACTTC
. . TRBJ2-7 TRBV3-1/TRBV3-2 CATQGGVGGLEQYF TGTGCCACCCAAGGGGGAGTAGGGGGGCTCGAGCAGTACTTC
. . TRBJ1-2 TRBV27 CASSFPAANYGYTF TGTGCCAGCAGTTTCCCAGCCGCTAACTATGGCTACACCTTC
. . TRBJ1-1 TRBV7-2 CASSLGPLGSTEAFF TGTGCCAGCAGCTTAGGGCCCCTAGGGAGCACTGAAGCTTTCTTT
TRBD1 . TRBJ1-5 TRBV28 CASSSGTANQPQHF TGTGCCAGCAGTTCCGGGACAGCCAATCAGCCCCAGCATTTT